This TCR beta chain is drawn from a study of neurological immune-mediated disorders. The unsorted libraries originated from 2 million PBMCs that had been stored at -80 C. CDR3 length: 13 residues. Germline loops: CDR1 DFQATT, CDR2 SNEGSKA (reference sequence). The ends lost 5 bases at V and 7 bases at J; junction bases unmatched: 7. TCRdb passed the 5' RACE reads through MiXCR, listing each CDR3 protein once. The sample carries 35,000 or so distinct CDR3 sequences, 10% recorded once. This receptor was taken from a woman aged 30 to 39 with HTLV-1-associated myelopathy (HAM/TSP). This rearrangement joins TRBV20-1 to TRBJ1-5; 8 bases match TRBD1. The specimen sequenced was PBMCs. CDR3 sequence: CSARQGLNQPQHF. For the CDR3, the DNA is TGCAGTGCTCGACAGGGGCTTAACCAGCCCCAGCATTTT.